Listed below are T cell receptor beta chains from one sample, sequenced in a study of T cells in Graves' hyperthyroidism and ophthalmopathy. One entry per CDR3 protein results from TCRdb running MiXCR on the multiplex PCR reads. This sample yields 300,000 to 500,000 distinct CDR3 sequences, of which 11% to 15% are seen a single time; 25% to 30% belongs to the top ten. Sequenced sample: blood. Every receptor here comes from a middle-aged man with Graves' ophthalmopathy. Each CDR3 is given with its conserved first and last residue. D genes are given only for firm matches. A clone size is listed for some rows: how often the clone was seen (once, few, many), or a class if it is expanded.

V	J	size	D	CDR3
TRBV6-1	TRBJ1-4	few	NA	CASMGLSVWGLNEKLFF
TRBV9	TRBJ2-2	NA	NA	CASSVVMDTGELFF
TRBV3-1	TRBJ1-2	many	NA	CASSQSNTDGYTF
TRBV6-2/TRBV6-3	TRBJ2-1	NA	TRBD1	CASSPPGQGTGEQFF
TRBV27	TRBJ2-3	NA	TRBD2	CASSLKGDSGSRRTDTQYF
TRBV10-3	TRBJ2-2	NA	TRBD1	CAISRGQGNTGELFF
TRBV7-9	TRBJ1-2	many	NA	CASTTPTSVNYGYTF
TRBV4-2	TRBJ2-7	many	NA	CASSLNIGSSYEQYF
TRBV28	TRBJ2-7	many	TRBD2	CASRPSGRAYEQYF
TRBV14	TRBJ2-7	NA	NA	CASSHQGLSSYEQYF
TRBV14	TRBJ2-7	many	TRBD1	CASSSRDRGVYEQYF
TRBV12-3/TRBV12-4	TRBJ2-7	many	TRBD2	CASSRLAGGNEQYF
TRBV6-5	TRBJ2-2	few	NA	CASSYSGARFGELFF
TRBV25-1	TRBJ2-1	many	TRBD2	CASSESSRLAGYYNEQFF
TRBV29-1	TRBJ2-3	many	TRBD1	CSTRQGGTDTQYF
TRBV29-1	TRBJ2-1	NA	NA	CSVEYGYNEQFF
TRBV5-1	TRBJ2-3	many	TRBD1	CASSAGQGPADTQYF
TRBV30	TRBJ2-1	many	NA	CAWSKDSNEPQFF
TRBV12-3/TRBV12-4	TRBJ1-1	NA	NA	CASRGPTGTEAFF
TRBV4-1	TRBJ2-1	many	NA	CASSRGGGSTYNEQFF
TRBV19	TRBJ2-2	NA	TRBD2	CASSSWTSGKSGELFF
TRBV7-9	TRBJ2-7	few	TRBD2	CASSSGGLAGLFYEQYF
TRBV24-1	TRBJ2-1	NA	TRBD2	CATSDGSGTISSYNEQFF
TRBV11-2	TRBJ1-1	many	TRBD1	CASSQRTGIEAFF
TRBV27	TRBJ2-5	many	TRBD2	CASSLTSTQETQYF
TRBV3-1	TRBJ2-1	many	NA	CASSQASGYNEQFF
TRBV20-1	TRBJ2-3	NA	NA	CSARPIDDTQYF
TRBV12-5	TRBJ1-2	many	TRBD1	CASGWQIRGDANYGYTF
TRBV7-9	TRBJ2-5	NA	TRBD2	CASSSGRGRGRETQYF
TRBV5-8	TRBJ2-5	many	NA	CASSLRQGQETQYF
TRBV30	TRBJ1-2	many	NA	CAWSGQGNYGYTF
TRBV20-1	TRBJ2-5	few	NA	CSARTHGETQYF
TRBV4-1	TRBJ2-5	NA	TRBD2	CASSQEGLAVGHVETQYF
TRBV5-1	TRBJ2-7	many	TRBD1	CASSKVPGQATYEQYF
TRBV10-2	TRBJ2-6	NA	NA	CASSPRLGLSGANVLTF
TRBV4-1	TRBJ2-3	few	NA	CASSQEARGGGTDTQYF
TRBV20-1	TRBJ2-7	many	NA	CSAREAGLEQYF
TRBV30	TRBJ1-5	many	NA	CAWSIKNWNSNQPQHF
TRBV7-3	TRBJ2-1	NA	TRBD2	CASSLSLAGSYNEQFF